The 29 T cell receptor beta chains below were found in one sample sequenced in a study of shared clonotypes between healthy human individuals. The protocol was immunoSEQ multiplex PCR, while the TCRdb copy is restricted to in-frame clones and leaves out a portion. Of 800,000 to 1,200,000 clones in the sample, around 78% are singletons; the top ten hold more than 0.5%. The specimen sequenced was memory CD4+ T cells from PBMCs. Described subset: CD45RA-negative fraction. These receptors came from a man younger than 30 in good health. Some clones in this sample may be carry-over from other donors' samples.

CDR3 in DNA: TGTGCCAGCAGCTACACAGGGTTAAGCGAGCAGTACTTC. Amino acids: CASSYTGLSEQYF. The rearrangement links TRBV11-3 to TRBJ2-7; TRBD1 might be the D (6 bases). The CDR3 consists of 13 residues. Germline values: CDR1 SGHNT, CDR2 YENEEA. With 4 bases removed from V and 6 bases from J, the gap between germline ends came to 13 bases. The full variable domain, rest sourced from reference TRBV11-3 and TRBJ2-7, is EAGVVQSPRYKIIEKKQPVAFWCNPISGHNTLYWYLQNLGQGPELLIRYENEEAVDDSQLPKDRFSAERLKGVDSTLKIQPAELGDSAVYLCASSYTGLSEQYFGPGTRLTVT.

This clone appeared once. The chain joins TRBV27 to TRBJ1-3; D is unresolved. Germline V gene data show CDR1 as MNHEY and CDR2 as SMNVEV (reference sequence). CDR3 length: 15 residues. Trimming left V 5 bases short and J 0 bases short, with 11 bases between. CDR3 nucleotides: TGTGCCAGCAGTAACGGACTCCCCTCTGGAAACACCATATATTTT. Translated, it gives CASSNGLPSGNTIYF.

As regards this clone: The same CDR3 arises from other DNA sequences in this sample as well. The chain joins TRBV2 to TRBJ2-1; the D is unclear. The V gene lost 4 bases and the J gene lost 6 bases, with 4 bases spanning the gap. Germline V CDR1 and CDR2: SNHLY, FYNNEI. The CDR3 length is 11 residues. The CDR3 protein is CASSVLNEQFF. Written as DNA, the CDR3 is TGTGCCAGCAGTGTCCTCAATGAGCAGTTCTTC.

CDR3 coding DNA: TGTGCCAGCAGCTTAGCGGGGGACAGTTCTCAGCCCCAGCATTTT. This gives the protein CASSLAGDSSQPQHF. This chain uses TRBV7-2 with TRBJ1-5, with TRBD1 identical over 7 bases. The germline V gene has CDR1 SGHTA and CDR2 FQGNSA. The CDR3 is 15 residues long. Trimming removed 0 bases from V and 6 bases from J; junction bases left unmatched: 5.

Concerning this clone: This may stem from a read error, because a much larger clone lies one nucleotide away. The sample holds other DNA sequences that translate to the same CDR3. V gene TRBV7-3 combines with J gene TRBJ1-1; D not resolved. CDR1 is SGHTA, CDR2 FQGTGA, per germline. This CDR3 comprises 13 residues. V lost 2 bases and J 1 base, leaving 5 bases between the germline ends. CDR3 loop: CASSLSGNTEAFF. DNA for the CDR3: TGTGCCAGCAGCTTATCAGGGAACACTGAAGCTTTCTTT.

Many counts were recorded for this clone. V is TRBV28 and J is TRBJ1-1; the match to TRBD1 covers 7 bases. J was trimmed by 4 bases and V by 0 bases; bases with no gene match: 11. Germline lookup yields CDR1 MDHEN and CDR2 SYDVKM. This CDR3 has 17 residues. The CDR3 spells CASSLWGSGGRTTEAFF. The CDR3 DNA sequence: TGTGCCAGCAGTTTATGGGGGTCAGGGGGACGCACCACTGAAGCTTTCTTT.

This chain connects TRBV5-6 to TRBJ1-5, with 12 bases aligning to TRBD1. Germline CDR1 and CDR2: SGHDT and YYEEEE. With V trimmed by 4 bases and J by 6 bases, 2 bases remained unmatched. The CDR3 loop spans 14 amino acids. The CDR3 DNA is TGTGCCAGCAGCATGGGACAGGGGGCTCAGCCCCAGCATTTT. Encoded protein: CASSMGQGAQPQHF.

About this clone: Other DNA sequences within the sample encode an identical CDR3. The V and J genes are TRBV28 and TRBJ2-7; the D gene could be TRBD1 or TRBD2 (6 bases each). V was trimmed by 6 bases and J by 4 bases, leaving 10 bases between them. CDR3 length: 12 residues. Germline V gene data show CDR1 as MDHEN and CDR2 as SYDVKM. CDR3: CASSLGGYEQYF. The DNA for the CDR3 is TGTGCCAGCAGCCTAGGGGGGTACGAGCAGTACTTC.

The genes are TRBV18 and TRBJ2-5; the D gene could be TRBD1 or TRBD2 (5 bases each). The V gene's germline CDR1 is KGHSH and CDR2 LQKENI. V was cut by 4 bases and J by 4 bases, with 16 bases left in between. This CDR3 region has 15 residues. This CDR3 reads CASSLLLGETETQYF. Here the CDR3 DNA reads TGTGCCAGCTCACTACTTCTAGGGGAGACAGAGACCCAGTACTTC.

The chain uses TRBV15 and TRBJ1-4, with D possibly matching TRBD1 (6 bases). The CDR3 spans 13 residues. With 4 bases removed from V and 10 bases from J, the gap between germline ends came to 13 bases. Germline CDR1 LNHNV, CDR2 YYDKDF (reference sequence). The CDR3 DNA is TGTGCCACCAGCACAACTGAAGGGGGAAAACTGTTTTTT. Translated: CATSTTEGGKLFF.

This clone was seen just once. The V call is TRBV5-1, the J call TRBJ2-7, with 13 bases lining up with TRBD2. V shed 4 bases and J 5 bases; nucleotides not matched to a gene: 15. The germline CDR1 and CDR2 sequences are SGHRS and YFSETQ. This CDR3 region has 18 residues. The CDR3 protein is CASSPFAQGTSGIHEQYF. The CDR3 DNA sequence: TGCGCCAGCAGCCCATTTGCGCAGGGGACTAGCGGGATACACGAGCAGTACTTC.

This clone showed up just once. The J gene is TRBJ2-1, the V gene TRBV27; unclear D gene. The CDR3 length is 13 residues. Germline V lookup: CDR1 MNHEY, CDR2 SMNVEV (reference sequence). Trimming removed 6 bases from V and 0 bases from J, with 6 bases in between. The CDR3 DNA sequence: TGTGCCAGCAGAGGAAGCTCCTACAATGAGCAGTTCTTC. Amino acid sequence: CASRGSSYNEQFF.

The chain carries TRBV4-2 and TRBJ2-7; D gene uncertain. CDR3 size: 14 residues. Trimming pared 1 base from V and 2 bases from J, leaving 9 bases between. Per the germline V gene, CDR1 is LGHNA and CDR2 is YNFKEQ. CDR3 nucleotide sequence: TGTGCCAGCAGCCAAGGAGGTACTACCTACGAGCAGTACTTC. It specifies CASSQGGTTYEQYF.

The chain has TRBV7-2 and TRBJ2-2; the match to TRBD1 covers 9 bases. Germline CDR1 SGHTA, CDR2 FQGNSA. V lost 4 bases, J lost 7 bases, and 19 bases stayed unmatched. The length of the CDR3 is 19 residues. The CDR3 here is CASSSIVMTGGLLGGELFF. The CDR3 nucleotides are TGTGCCAGCAGCTCGATAGTCATGACAGGGGGTTTGTTGGGCGGGGAGCTGTTTTTT.

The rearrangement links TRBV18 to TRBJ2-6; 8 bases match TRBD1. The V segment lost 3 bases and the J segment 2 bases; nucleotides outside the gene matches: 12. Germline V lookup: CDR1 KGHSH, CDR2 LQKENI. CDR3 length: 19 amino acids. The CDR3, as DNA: TGTGCCAGCTCACCCAGGTCAGGACAGGGACTCCCTGGGGCCAACGTCCTGACTTTC. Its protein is CASSPRSGQGLPGANVLTF.

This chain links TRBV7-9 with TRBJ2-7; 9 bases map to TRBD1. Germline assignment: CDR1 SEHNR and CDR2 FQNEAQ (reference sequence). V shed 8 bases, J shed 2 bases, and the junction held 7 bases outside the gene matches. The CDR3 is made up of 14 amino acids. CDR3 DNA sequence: TGTGCCAGCGCCAGGACAGGGGATCCCTACGAGCAGTACTTC. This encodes CASARTGDPYEQYF.

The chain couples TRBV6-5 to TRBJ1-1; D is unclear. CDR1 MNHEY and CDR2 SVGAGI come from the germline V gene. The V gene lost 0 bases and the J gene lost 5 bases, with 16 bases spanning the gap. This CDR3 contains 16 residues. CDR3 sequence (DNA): TGTGCCAGCAGTTACTCACTCGTCGCAGGCTATACTGAAGCTTTCTTT. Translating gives CASSYSLVAGYTEAFF.

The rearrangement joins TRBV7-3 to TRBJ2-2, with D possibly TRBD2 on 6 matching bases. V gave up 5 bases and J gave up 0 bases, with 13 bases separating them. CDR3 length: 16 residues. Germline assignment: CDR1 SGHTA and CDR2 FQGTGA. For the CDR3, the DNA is TGTGCCAGCAGCCTCCTCGGGACTTCGAACACCGGGGAGCTGTTTTTT. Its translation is CASSLLGTSNTGELFF.

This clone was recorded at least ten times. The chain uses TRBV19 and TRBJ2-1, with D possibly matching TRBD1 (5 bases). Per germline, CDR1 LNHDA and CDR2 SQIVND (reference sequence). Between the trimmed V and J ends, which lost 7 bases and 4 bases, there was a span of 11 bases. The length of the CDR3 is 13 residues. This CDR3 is CASKGVVYNEQFF. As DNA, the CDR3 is TGTGCCAGTAAAGGGGTAGTTTACAATGAGCAGTTCTTC.

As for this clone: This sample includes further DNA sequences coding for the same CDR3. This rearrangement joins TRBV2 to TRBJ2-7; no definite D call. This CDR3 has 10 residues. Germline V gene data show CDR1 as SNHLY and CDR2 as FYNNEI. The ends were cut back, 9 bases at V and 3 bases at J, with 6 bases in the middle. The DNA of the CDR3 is TGTGCCAGTTCCAACTACGAGCAGTACTTC. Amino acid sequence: CASSNYEQYF.

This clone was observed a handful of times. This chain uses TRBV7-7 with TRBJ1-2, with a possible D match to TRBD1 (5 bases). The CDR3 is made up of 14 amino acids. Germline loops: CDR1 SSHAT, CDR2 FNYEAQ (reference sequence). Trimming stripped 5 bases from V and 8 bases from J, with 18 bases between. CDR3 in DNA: TGTGCCAGCAGCCCATGGGGGGGAACTCTGGGCTACACCTTC. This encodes CASSPWGGTLGYTF.

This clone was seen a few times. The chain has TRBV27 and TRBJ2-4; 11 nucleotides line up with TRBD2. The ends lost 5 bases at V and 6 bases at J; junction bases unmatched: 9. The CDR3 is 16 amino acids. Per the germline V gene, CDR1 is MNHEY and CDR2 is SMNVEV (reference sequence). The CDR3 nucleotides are TGTGCCAGCAGTCCCGATAGCGGGAGGGCCTCAAACATTCAGTACTTC. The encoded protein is CASSPDSGRASNIQYF.

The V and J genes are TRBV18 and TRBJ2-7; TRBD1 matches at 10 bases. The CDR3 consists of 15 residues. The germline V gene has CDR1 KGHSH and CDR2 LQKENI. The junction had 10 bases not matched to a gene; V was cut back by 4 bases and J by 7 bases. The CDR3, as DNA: TGTGCCAGCTCACAATCGACAGGGGGCATTTGGGAGCAGTACTTC. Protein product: CASSQSTGGIWEQYF.

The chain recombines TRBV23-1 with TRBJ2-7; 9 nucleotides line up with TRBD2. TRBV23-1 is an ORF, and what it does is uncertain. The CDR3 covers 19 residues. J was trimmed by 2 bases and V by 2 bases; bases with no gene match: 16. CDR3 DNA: TGCGCCAGCAGTCAAGGGGCCAGCGGGAGGCCTTACCTGCCCTACGAGCAGTACTTC. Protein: CASSQGASGRPYLPYEQYF.

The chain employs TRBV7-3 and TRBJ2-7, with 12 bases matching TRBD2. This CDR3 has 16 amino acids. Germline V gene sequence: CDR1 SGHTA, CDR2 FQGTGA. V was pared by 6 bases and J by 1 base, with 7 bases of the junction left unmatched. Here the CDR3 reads CASRAETSGGSYEQYF. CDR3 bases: TGTGCCAGCAGGGCTGAGACTAGCGGGGGATCCTACGAGCAGTACTTC.

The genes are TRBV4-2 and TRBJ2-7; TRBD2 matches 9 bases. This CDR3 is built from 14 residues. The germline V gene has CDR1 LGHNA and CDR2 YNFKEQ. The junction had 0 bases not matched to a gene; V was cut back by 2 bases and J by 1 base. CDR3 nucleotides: TGTGCCAGCAGCCAAACTAGCGGGTCCTACGAGCAGTACTTC. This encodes CASSQTSGSYEQYF.

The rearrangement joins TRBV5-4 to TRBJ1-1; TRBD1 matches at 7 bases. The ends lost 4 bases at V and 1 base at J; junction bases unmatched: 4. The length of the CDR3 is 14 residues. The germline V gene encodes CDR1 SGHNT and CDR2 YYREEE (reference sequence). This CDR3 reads CASSIDRANTEAFF. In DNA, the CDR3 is TGTGCCAGCAGCATAGACAGGGCGAACACTGAAGCTTTCTTT.

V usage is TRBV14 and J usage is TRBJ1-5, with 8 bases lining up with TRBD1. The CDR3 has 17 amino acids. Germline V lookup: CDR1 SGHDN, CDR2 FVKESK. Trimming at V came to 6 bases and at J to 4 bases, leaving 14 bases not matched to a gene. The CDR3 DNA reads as TGTGCCAGCAGGCATCTTGGGGAGACAGGGGATAATCAGCCCCAGCATTTT. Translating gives CASRHLGETGDNQPQHF.

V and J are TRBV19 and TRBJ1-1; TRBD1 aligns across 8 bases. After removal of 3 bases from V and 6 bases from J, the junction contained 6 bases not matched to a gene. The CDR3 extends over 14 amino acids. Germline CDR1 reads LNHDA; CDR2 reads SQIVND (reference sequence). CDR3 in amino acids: CASSMGSRGPEAFF. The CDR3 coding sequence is TGTGCCAGTAGTATGGGAAGCAGGGGGCCTGAAGCTTTCTTT. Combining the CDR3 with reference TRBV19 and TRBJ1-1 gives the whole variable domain DGGITQSPKYLFRKEGQNVTLSCEQNLNHDAMYWYRQDPGQGLRLIYYSQIVNDFQKGDIAEGYSVSREKKESFPLTVTSAQKNPTAFYLCASSMGSRGPEAFFGQGTRLTVV.